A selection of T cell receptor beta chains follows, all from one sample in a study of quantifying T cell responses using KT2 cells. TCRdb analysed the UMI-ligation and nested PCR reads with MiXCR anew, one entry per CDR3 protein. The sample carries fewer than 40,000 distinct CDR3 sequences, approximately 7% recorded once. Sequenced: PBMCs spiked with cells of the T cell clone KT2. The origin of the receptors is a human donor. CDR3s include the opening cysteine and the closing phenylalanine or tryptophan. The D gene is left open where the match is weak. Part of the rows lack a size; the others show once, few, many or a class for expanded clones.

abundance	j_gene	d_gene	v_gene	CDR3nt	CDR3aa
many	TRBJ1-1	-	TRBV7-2	TGTGCCAGCAGCTCCGATCGGGGCAGGGAGGCAGCTTTCTTT	CASSSDRGREAAFF
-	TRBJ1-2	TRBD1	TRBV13	TGTGCCAGCAGCTCTAGACAGGGATTCAGTGGCTACACCTTC	CASSSRQGFSGYTF
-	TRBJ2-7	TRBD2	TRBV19	TGTGCCAGTGGAGCCGGGACTAGCGGCGGCTACGAGCAGTACTTC	CASGAGTSGGYEQYF
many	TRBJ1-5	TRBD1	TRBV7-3	TGTGCCAGCAGCTCGAGCAGGGGGCGCTTCGAGCAGCCCCAGCATTTT	CASSSSRGRFEQPQHF
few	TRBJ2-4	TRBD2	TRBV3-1	TGTGCCAGCAGCAACAGACTAGCGGGGGCGGTCATTCAGTACTTC	CASSNRLAGAVIQYF
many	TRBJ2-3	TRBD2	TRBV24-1	TGTGCCACTAGCGGGGGCACAGATACGCAGTATTTT	CATSGGTDTQYF
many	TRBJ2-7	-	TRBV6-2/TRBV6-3	TGTGCCAGCAGTCGAGCGGGCAGCATTAGGGAGCAGTACTTC	CASSRAGSIREQYF
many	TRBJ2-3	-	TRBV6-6	TGTGCCAGCAGTTTGACAGAGGGCACAGATACGCAGTATTTT	CASSLTEGTDTQYF
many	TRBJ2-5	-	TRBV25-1	TGTGCCAGCAGTGAAGGATTGGGGTCCTACCAAGAGACCCAGTACTTC	CASSEGLGSYQETQYF
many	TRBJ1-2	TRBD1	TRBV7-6	TGTGCCAGCAGCTTAGCCGCCGGACAGGCGTACGCTGGCTACACCTTC	CASSLAAGQAYAGYTF
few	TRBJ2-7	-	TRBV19	TGTGCCAGTAGTATTGGTCAGGCCTTCTCCTACGAGCAGTACTTC	CASSIGQAFSYEQYF
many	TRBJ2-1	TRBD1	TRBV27	TGTGCCAGCAGGGCCAGGGGGCCTAACAATGAGCAGTTCTTC	CASRARGPNNEQFF
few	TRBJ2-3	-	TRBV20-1	TGCAGTGCTTTTTCCCCAGATACGCAGTATTTT	CSAFSPDTQYF
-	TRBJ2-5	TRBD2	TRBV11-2	TGTGCCAGCAGCTGGGCCGCTAGCGGATCCACCCAAGAGACCCAGTACTTC	CASSWAASGSTQETQYF
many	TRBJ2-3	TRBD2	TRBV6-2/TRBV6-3	TGTGCCAGCAGACGGGGACTAGCGGGCCCACCCACAGATACGCAGTATTTT	CASRRGLAGPPTDTQYF
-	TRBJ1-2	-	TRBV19	TGTGCCAGTAGTACCTCAGGAACTTATGGAAAAGGCTACACCTTC	CASSTSGTYGKGYTF
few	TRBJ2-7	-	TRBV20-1	TGCAGTGCCAGATCACCCCAGGGAAACTACGAGCAGTACTTC	CSARSPQGNYEQYF
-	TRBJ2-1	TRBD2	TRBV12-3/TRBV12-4	TGTGCCAGCAGTTTACCAACCCAACTAGGCGGGGGGTACAATGAGCAGTTCTTC	CASSLPTQLGGGYNEQFF
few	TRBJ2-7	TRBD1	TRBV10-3	TGTGCCATCAGCGAGGGACAGGTGAGCTCCTACGAGCAGTACTTC	CAISEGQVSSYEQYF
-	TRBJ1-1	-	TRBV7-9	TGTGCCAGCAACGAGGGGCCTGGAGCTTTCTTT	CASNEGPGAFF
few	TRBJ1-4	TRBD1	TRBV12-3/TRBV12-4	TGTGCCAGCAGACCAGGGGGCTCGAGGGAAAAACTGTTTTTT	CASRPGGSREKLFF
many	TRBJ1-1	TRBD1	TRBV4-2	TGTGCCAGCAGGTCGGGACAGAACCTGAACACTGAAGCTTTCTTT	CASRSGQNLNTEAFF
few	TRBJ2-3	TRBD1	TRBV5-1	TGCGCCAGCAGCTCCACCGGACAGGGGGCCTCAGATACGCAGTATTTT	CASSSTGQGASDTQYF
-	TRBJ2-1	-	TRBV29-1	TGCAGCGTTGACCCCGACAGTTGGCTACAGAGCTCCTACAATGAGCAGTTCTTC	CSVDPDSWLQSSYNEQFF
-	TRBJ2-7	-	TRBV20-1	TGCAGTGCTACAGGGGAGTCGGGAGGCCCACCCTACGAGCAGTACTTC	CSATGESGGPPYEQYF
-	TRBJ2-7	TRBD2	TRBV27	TGTGCCAGCAGCCAACTAGCGGGAGGGTCCCCGGTTTCCGAGCAGTACTTC	CASSQLAGGSPVSEQYF
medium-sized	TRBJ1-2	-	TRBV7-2	TGTGCCAGCGCGGACGGTCGCCGGACTTTCTATGGCTACACCTTC	CASADGRRTFYGYTF
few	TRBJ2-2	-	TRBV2	TGTGCCAGCAGTGGAGTGGTTTTGGGGACCGGGGAGCTGTTTTTT	CASSGVVLGTGELFF
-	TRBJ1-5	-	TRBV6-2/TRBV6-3	TGTGCCAGCGCCGATAGCAATCAGCCCCAGCATTTT	CASADSNQPQHF
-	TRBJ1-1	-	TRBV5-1	TGCGCCAGCAGCTTGGGCTACATGGGGGAGTCTGAAGCTTTCTTT	CASSLGYMGESEAFF
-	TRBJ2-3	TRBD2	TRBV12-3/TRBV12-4	TGTGCCAGCAGTTTAGTAGCGGGACCTAGCACAGATACGCAGTATTTT	CASSLVAGPSTDTQYF
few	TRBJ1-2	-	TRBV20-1	TGCAGTGCTAGAGATTGGGAAGGGGGGTATGGCTACACCTTC	CSARDWEGGYGYTF
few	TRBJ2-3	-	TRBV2	TGTGCCAGCAGTACTCTTCGTGGTACCCGAACAGATACGCAGTATTTT	CASSTLRGTRTDTQYF
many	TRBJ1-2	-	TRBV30	TGTGCCTGGAGTGTCATACGGGTTTTGGACTATGGCTACACCTTC	CAWSVIRVLDYGYTF
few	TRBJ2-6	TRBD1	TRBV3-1	TGTGCCAGCAGCCAGCCCCGGGACAGGGCTGGGGCCAACGTCCTGACTTTC	CASSQPRDRAGANVLTF
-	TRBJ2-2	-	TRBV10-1	TGCGCCAGCAGTGAAACGGACCCTACGGGGGAGCTGTTTTTT	CASSETDPTGELFF
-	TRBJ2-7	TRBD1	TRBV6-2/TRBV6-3	TGTGCCAGCGGGGTTGACAGGGGACCCATCTACGAGCAGTACTTC	CASGVDRGPIYEQYF
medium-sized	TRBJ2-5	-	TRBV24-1	TGTGCCACCAGTGATAGTTATGAAGCCCAGTACTTC	CATSDSYEAQYF
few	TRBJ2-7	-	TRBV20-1	TGCAGTGCTAGGAACCGGGGAGGAACCTACGAGCAGTACTTC	CSARNRGGTYEQYF
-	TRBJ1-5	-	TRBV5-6	TGTGCCAGCAGCTTGAGCGGCCAGCCCCAGCATTTT	CASSLSGQPQHF
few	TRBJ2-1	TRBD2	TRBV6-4	TGTGCCAGCAGTGAAGCTAGCGGGAGGGATGAGCAGTTCTTC	CASSEASGRDEQFF
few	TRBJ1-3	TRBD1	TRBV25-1	TGTGCCAGCAGTGATTGGACAGGGTCTGGAAACACCATATATTTT	CASSDWTGSGNTIYF
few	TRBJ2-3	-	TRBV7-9	TGTGCCAGCAGCCCGGACGGAAGCACAGATACGCAGTATTTT	CASSPDGSTDTQYF
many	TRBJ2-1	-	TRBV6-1	TGTGCCAGCATACCTTTCCGGCGGGACTCCTACAATGAGCAGTTCTTC	CASIPFRRDSYNEQFF
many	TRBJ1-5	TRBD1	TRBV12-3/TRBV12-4	TGTGCCAGCAGTCGGACAGGGGCGTATCAGCCCCAGCATTTT	CASSRTGAYQPQHF
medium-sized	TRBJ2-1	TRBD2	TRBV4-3	TGCGCCAGCAGCTTTGAAGCGGGAGGCTACAATGAGCAGTTCTTC	CASSFEAGGYNEQFF
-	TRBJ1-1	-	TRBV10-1	TGCGCCAGCAGTGGGGAAACTGAAGCTTTCTTT	CASSGETEAFF
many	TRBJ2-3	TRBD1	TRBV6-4	TGTGCCAGCAGTGACTCCCAGGGGGCAGATACGCAGTATTTT	CASSDSQGADTQYF
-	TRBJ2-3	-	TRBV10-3	TGTGCCATCAGACAGGGAACCACAGATACGCAGTATTTT	CAIRQGTTDTQYF